This T cell receptor beta chain is drawn from a study of blood T cell repertoires in COVID-19. Across the study: Acute and convalescent COVID-19 specimens originated in the United States, Italy and Spain. PBMCs, B-cell-depleted T cells, or T cells were the source of the cDNA or gDNA that made up the material.

Original processing notes: Amplification with reference gene primers provided the estimates of nucleated cell counts. Repertoires were generated with immunoSEQ multiplex PCR, while TCRdb's copy carries only in-frame clones and drops some. V, J and clone size are those of that table, while D and trimming were read from the DNA. Here the sample spans some 90,000 clones, approximately 90% being singletons. From germline, CDR1 is MDHEN and CDR2 SYDVKM. The CDR3 is made up of 15 amino acids. Trimming removed 1 base from V and 4 bases from J, with 11 bases in between. This receptor was obtained from a man aged 45-65 years with acute or convalescent COVID-19. The chain couples TRBV28 to TRBJ1-5; D remains unclear. Sequencing was done on a sample of peripheral blood. The CDR3 region has the DNA TGTGCCAGCAGTTTATCAATGGCCGGGAATCAGCCCCAGCATTTT. As protein: CASSLSMAGNQPQHF. The whole variable domain, filled in from reference TRBV28 and TRBJ1-5, reads DVKVTQSSRYLVKRTGEKVFLECVQDMDHENMFWYRQDPGLGLRLIYFSYDVKMKEKGDIPEGYSVSREKKERFSLILESASTNQTSMYLCASSLSMAGNQPQHFGDGTRLSIL.